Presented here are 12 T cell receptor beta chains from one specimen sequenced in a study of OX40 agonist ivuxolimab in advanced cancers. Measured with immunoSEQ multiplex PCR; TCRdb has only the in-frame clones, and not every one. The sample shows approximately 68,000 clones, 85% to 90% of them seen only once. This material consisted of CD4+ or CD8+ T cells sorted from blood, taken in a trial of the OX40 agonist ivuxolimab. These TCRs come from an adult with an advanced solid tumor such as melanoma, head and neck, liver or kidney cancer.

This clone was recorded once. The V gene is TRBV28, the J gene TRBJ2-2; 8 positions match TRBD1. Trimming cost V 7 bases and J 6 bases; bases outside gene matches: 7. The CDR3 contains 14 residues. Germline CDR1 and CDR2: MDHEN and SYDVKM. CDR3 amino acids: CASTQGAYPGELFF. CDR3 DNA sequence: TGTGCCAGCACTCAGGGGGCGTACCCCGGGGAGCTGTTTTTT.

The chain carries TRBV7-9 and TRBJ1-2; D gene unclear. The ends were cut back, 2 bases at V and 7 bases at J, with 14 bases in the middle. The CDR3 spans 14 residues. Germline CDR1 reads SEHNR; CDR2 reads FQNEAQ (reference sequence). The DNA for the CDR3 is TGTGCCAGCAGCTTACTGTCAGAAGGGCCTGGCTACACCTTC. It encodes CASSLLSEGPGYTF.

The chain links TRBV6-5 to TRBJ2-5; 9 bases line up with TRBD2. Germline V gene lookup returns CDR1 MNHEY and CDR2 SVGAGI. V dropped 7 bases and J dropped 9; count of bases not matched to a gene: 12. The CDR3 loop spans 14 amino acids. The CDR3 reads CASTLTGLASSQYF. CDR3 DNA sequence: TGTGCCAGCACCCTTACGGGACTAGCCTCATCCCAGTACTTC.

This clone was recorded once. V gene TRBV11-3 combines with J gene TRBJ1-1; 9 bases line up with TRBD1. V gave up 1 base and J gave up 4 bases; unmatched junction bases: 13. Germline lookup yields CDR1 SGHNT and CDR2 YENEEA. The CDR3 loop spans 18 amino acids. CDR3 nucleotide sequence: TGTGCCAGCAGCTTAGTCGGCTGGCCGGGACAGGGTAGCACTGAAGCTTTCTTT. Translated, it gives CASSLVGWPGQGSTEAFF.

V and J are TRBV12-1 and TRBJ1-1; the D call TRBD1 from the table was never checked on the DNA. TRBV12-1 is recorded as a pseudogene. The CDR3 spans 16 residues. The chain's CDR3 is CASSCFLQVLNTEAFF. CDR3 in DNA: TGTGCCAGCAGCTGCTTTCTACAGGTTTTGAACACTGAAGCTTTCTTT.

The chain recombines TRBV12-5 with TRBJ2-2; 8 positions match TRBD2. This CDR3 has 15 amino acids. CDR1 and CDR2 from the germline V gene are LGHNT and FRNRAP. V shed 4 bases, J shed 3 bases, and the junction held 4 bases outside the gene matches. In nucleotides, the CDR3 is TGTGCTAGTGGTTCCGGGACTAGGGACACCGGGGAGCTGTTTTTT. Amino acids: CASGSGTRDTGELFF.

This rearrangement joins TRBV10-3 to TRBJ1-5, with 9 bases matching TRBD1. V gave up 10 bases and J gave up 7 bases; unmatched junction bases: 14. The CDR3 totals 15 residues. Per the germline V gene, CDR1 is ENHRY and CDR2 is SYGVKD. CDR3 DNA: TGTGCCACTTTGAGGGACAGGGCTTCAGGGCAGCCCCAGCATTTT. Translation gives CATLRDRASGQPQHF.

The DNA of the CDR3 is TGTGCCTGGAGTACCGGACTAGCGGGAGGCTCGGATGAGCAGTTCTTC. It is translated as CAWSTGLAGGSDEQFF. The V call is TRBV30, the J call TRBJ2-1, with 14 bases identical to TRBD2. Germline V CDR1 and CDR2: GTSNPN, SVGIG (reference sequence). The CDR3 runs 16 residues. With V trimmed by 2 bases and J by 8 bases, 8 bases remained unmatched.

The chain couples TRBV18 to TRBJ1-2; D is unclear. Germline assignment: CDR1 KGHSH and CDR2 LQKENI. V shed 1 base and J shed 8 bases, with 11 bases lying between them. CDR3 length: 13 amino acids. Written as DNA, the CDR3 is TGTGCCAGCTCACCACGGGTAGAGGTCGGCTACACCTTC. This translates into CASSPRVEVGYTF.

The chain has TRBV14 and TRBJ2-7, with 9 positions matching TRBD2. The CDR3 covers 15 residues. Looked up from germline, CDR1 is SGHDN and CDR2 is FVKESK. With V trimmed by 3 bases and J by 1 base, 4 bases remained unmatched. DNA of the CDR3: TGTGCCAGCAGCCAGGTGGCGGGGGGGTCCTACGAGCAGTACTTC. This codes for CASSQVAGGSYEQYF.

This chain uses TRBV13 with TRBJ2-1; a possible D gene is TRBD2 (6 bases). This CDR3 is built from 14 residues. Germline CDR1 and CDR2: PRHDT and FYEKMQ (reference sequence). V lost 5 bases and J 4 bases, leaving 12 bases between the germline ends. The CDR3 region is CASSQLAEYNEQFF. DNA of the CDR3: TGTGCCAGCAGCCAACTAGCAGAATACAATGAGCAGTTCTTC. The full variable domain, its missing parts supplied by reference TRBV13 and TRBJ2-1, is AAGVIQSPRHLIKEKRETATLKCYPIPRHDTVYWYQQGPGQDPQFLISFYEKMQSDKGSIPDRFSAQQFSDYHSELNMSSLELGDSALYFCASSQLAEYNEQFFGPGTRLTVL.

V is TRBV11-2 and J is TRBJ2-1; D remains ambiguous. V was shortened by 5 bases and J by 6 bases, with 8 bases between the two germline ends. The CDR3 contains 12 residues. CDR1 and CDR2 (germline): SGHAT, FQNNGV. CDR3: CASSPTVNEQFF. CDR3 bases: TGTGCCAGCAGCCCCACAGTCAATGAGCAGTTCTTC. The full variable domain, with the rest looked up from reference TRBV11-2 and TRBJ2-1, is EAGVAQSPRYKIIEKRQSVAFWCNPISGHATLYWYQQILGQGPKLLIQFQNNGVVDDSQLPKDRFSAERLKGVDSTLKIQPAKLEDSAVYLCASSPTVNEQFFGPGTRLTVL.